This T cell receptor beta chain was documented in a study of graft-versus-host responses after intestinal transplantation. Looking at the study overall: Transplant recipients had multivisceral, liver-intestinal, or isolated intestinal grafts.

Produced via immunoSEQ multiplex PCR; TCRdb's table is partial and in-frame only. The sample has 90,000 to 95,000 clones, around nine tenths seen once. The germline CDR1 and CDR2 sequences are MGHDK and SYGVNS. Trimming cost V 4 bases and J 2 bases; bases outside gene matches: 3. This CDR3 contains 14 residues. As regards this clone: Antigen specificity is unknown.

This TCR derives from a human donor who received an intestinal transplant. The sequencing used unstimulated CD8+ T cells sorted from spleen or lymph node cells, collected before intestinal transplant. The chain employs TRBV25-1 and TRBJ2-7; 9 nucleotides agree with TRBD1. The CDR3 protein is CASSGGDRAYEQYF. The CDR3 DNA reads TGTGCCAGCAGTGGAGGGGACAGGGCCTACGAGCAGTACTTC.